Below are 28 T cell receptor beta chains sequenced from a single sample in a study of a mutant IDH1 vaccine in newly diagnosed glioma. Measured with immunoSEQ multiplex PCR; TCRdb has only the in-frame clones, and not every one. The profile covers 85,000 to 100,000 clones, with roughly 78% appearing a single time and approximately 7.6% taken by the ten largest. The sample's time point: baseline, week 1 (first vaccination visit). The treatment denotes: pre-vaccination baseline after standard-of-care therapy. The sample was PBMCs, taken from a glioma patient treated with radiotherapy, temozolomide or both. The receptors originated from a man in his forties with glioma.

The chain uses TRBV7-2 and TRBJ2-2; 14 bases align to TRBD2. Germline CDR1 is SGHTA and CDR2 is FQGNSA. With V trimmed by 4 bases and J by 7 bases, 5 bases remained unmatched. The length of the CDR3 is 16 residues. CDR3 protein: CASSSGLAGAIGELFF. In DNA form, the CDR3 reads TGTGCCAGCAGCTCGGGACTAGCGGGAGCGATCGGGGAGCTGTTTTTT.

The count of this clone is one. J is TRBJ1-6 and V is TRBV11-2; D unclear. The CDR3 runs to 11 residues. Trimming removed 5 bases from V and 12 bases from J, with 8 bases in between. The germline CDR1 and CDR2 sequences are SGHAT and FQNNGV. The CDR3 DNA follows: TGTGCCAGCAGCGGACCGTTACCCCTCCACTTT. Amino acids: CASSGPLPLHF.

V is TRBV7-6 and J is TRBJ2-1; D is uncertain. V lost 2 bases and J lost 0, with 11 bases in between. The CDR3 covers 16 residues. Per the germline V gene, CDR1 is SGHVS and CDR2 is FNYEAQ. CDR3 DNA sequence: TGTGCCAGCAGCTTAAGCATAGTATTCTCCTACAATGAGCAGTTCTTC. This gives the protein CASSLSIVFSYNEQFF.

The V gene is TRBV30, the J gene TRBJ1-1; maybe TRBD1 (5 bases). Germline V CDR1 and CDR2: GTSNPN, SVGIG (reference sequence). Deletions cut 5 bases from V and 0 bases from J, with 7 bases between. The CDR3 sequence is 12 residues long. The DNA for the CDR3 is TGTGCCTGGGACAGCCTGAACACTGAAGCTTTCTTT. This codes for CAWDSLNTEAFF.

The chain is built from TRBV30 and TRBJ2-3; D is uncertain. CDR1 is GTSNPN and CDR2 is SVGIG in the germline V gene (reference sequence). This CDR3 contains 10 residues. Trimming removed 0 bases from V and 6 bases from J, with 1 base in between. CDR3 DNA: TGTGCCTGGAGTGTTGATACGCAGTATTTT. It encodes CAWSVDTQYF.

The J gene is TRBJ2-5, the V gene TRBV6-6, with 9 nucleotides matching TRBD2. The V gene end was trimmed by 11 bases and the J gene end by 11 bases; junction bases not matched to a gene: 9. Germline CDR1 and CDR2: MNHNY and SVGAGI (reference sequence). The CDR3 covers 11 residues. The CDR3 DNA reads TGTGCCGCAGGGACTAGCCAGGAGCAGTACTTC. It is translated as CAAGTSQEQYF.

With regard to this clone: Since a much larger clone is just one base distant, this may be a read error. The CDR3, as DNA: TGTGCCAGCAGCCCAACTAGGGGGTACGGGAAGCTGTTTTTT. Translating it yields CASSPTRGYGKLFF. The rearrangement uses TRBV4-2 and TRBJ2-2, with D tentatively TRBD1 (6 bases). In germline, CDR1 is LGHNA, CDR2 YNFKEQ. The CDR3 runs 14 residues.

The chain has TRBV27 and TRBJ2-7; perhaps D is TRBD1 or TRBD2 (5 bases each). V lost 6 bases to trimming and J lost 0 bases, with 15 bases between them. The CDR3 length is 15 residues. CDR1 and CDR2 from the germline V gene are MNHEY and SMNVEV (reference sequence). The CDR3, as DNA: TGTGCCAGCAGCCAAAGGGACCCGAGCTCCTACGAGCAGTACTTC. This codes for CASSQRDPSSYEQYF.

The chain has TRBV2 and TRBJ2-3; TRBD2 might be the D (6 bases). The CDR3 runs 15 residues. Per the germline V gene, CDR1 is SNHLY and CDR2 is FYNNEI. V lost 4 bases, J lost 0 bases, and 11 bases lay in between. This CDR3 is CASSGAGTSTDTQYF. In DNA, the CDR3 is TGTGCCAGCAGTGGGGCGGGGACGAGCACAGATACGCAGTATTTT.

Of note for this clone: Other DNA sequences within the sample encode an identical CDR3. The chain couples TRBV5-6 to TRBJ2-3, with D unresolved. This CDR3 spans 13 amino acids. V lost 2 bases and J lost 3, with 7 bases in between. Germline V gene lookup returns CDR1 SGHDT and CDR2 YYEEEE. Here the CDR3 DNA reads TGTGCCAGCAGCTTAGACCATACAGATACGCAGTATTTT. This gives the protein CASSLDHTDTQYF.

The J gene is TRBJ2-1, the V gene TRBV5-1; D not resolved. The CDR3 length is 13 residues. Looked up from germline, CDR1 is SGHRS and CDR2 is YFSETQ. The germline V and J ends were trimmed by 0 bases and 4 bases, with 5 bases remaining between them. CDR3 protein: CASSLDTYNEQFF. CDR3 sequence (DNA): TGCGCCAGCAGCTTGGATACATACAATGAGCAGTTCTTC.

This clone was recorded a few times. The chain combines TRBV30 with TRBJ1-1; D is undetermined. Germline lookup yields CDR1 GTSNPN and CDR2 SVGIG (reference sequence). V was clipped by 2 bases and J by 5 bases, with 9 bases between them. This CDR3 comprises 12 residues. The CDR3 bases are TGTGCCTGGAGTACGGGAAGTACTGAAGCTTTCTTT. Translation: CAWSTGSTEAFF.

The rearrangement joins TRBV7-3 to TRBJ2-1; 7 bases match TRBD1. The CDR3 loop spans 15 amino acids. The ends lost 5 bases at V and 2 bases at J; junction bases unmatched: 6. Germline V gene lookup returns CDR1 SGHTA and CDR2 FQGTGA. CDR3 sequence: CASSPTGNPYNEQFF. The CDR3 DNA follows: TGTGCCAGCAGCCCGACAGGGAACCCCTACAATGAGCAGTTCTTC.

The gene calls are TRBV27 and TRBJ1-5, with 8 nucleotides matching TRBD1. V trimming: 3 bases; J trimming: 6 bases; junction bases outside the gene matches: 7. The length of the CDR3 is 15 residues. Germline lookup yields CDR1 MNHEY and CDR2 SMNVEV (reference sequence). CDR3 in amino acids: CASSLVQGAGQPQHF. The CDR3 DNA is TGTGCCAGCAGTTTGGTTCAGGGGGCAGGTCAGCCCCAGCATTTT.

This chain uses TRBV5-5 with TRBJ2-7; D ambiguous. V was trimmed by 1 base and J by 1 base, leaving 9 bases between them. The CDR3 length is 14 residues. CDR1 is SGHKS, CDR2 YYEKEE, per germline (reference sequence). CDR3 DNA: TGTGCCAGCAGCTTGCAAGGGTGGTCCTACGAGCAGTACTTC. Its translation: CASSLQGWSYEQYF.

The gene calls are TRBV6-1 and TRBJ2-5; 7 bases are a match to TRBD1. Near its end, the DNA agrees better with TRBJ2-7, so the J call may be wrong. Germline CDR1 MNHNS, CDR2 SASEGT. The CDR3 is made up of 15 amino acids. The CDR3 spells CASSPRQGSSYEQYF. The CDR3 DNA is TGTGCCAGCAGTCCGCGACAGGGAAGCTCCTACGAGCAGTACTTC.

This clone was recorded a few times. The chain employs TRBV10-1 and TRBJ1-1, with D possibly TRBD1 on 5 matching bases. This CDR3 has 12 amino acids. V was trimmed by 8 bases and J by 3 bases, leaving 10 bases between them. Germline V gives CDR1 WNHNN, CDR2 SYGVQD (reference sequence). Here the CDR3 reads CASSGSDTEAFF. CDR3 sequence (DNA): TGCGCCAGCTCAGGGTCCGACACTGAAGCTTTCTTT.

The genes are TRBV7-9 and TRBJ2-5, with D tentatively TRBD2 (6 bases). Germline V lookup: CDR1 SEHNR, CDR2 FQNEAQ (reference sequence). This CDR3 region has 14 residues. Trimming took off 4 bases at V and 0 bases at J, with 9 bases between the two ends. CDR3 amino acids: CASSSGEYQETQYF. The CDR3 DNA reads TGTGCCAGCAGCTCGGGAGAATACCAAGAGACCCAGTACTTC. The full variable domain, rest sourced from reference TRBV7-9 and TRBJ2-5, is DTGVSQNPRHKITKRGQNVTFRCDPISEHNRLYWYRQTLGQGPEFLTYFQNEAQLEKSRLLSDRFSAERPKGSFSTLEIQRTEQGDSAMYLCASSSGEYQETQYFGPGTRLLVL.

The CDR3 DNA sequence: TGTGCCAGCAGAAAGGAGGGTACCAGCTACGAGCAGTACTTC. It codes for CASRKEGTSYEQYF. The gene calls are TRBV6-1 and TRBJ2-7, with D possibly being TRBD2 (6 bases). CDR1 is MNHNS, CDR2 SASEGT, per germline. The V end lost 6 bases, the J end lost 3 bases, and 15 bases lay between the germline ends. The CDR3 extends over 14 amino acids.

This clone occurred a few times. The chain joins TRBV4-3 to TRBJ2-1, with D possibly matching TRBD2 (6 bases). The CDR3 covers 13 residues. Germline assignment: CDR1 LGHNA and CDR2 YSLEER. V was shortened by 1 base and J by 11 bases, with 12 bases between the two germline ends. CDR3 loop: CASSQVLSGQQFF. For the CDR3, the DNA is TGCGCCAGCAGCCAAGTGCTAAGCGGGCAGCAGTTCTTC.

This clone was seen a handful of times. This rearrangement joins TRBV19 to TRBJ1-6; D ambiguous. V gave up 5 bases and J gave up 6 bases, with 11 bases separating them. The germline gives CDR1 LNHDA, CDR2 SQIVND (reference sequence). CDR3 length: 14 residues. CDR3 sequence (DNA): TGTGCCAGTAGTCCCTTAAGTGGTAATTCACCCCTCCACTTT. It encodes CASSPLSGNSPLHF.

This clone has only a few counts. CDR3 loop: CASSTTSGSFTDTQYF. The CDR3 nucleotides are TGCGCCAGCAGCACTACTAGCGGGAGTTTCACAGATACGCAGTATTTT. The chain has TRBV5-1 and TRBJ2-3; TRBD2 matches at 11 bases. The length of the CDR3 is 16 residues. Germline loops: CDR1 SGHRS, CDR2 YFSETQ. The V segment lost 4 bases and the J segment 2 bases; nucleotides outside the gene matches: 6.

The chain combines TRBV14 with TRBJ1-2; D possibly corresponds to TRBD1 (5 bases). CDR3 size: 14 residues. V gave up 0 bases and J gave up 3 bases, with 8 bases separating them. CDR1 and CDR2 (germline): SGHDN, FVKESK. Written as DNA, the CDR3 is TGTGCCAGCAGCCAAGACCAGGGACACTATGGCTACACCTTC. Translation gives CASSQDQGHYGYTF.

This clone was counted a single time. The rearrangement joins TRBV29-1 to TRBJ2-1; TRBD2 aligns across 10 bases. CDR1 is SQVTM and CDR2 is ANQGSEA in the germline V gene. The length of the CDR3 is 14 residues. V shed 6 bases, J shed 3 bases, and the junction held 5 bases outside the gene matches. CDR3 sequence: CSVLAGGDYNEQFF. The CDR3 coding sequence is TGCAGCGTATTAGCGGGGGGAGACTACAATGAGCAGTTCTTC.

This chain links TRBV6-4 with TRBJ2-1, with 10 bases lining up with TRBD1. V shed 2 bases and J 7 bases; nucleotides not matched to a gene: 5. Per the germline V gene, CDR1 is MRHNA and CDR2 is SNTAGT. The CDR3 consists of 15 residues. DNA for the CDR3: TGTGCCAGCAGTGACCGCCGGACAGGGGGGAATGAGCAGTTCTTC. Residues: CASSDRRTGGNEQFF.

Here the CDR3 reads CASSFSQGFSTGQPQHF. CDR3 coding DNA: TGTGCCAGCAGCTTCTCACAGGGATTCTCGACGGGCCAGCCCCAGCATTTT. The chain has TRBV7-9 and TRBJ1-5; TRBD1 might be the D (6 bases). The CDR3 loop spans 17 amino acids. The germline V and J ends were trimmed by 3 bases and 7 bases, with 22 bases remaining between them. Germline V CDR1 and CDR2: SEHNR, FQNEAQ (reference sequence). The complete variable domain, with remaining parts taken from reference TRBV7-9 and TRBJ1-5, reads DTGVSQNPRHKITKRGQNVTFRCDPISEHNRLYWYRQTLGQGPEFLTYFQNEAQLEKSRLLSDRFSAERPKGSFSTLEIQRTEQGDSAMYLCASSFSQGFSTGQPQHFGDGTRLSIL.

CDR3 loop: CASSLGLAQNYEQYF. In nucleotides, the CDR3 is TGTGCCAGCAGCCTCGGACTAGCGCAAAACTACGAGCAGTACTTC. This chain joins TRBV11-1 and TRBJ2-7; TRBD2 matches 9 bases. Germline-derived CDR1 and CDR2 are SGHAT and FQDESV (reference sequence). J lost 3 bases, V lost 5 bases, and 8 bases had no gene match. This CDR3 contains 15 residues.

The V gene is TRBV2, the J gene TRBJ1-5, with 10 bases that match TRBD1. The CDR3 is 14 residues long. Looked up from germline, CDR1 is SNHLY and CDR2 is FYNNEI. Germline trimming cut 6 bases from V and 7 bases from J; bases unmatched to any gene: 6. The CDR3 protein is CASRDRGLEQPQHF. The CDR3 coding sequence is TGTGCCAGCAGAGACAGGGGGCTAGAGCAGCCCCAGCATTTT.